Listed below are T cell receptor beta chains from one sample, sequenced in a study of shared clonotypes between healthy human individuals. Assay: immunoSEQ multiplex PCR; the TCRdb copy retains only in-frame clones and omits some. In the table there are over a million clones, roughly 97% of which are singletons. The sequenced material came from naive CD4+ T cells sorted from blood. The receptors were gathered from a man aged 25-45 years in good health. CDR3s include the opening cysteine and the closing phenylalanine or tryptophan. Fields, in order: V gene, clone size, D gene, J gene, CDR3 protein, CDR3 DNA. D genes are given only for firm matches. Clone size is stated in some rows and not others, as once, few, many or a class when expanded.

TRBV6-1	-	-	TRBJ1-5	CASSEALRQPQHF	TGTGCCAGCAGTGAAGCGCTAAGGCAGCCCCAGCATTTT
TRBV7-3	-	-	TRBJ2-3	CASSPEGGIGGDTQYF	TGTGCCAGCAGCCCTGAGGGGGGCATAGGAGGGGATACGCAGTATTTT
TRBV5-1	-	-	TRBJ1-1	CASSLAVVGANTEAFF	TGCGCCAGCAGCTTGGCCGTTGTGGGGGCTAACACTGAAGCTTTCTTT
TRBV5-5	-	TRBD1	TRBJ1-2	CASRQGHGYTF	TGTGCCAGCAGACAGGGGCATGGCTACACCTTC
TRBV4-2	-	-	TRBJ1-4	CASSLGQNEKLFF	TGTGCCAGCAGCCTGGGGCAGAATGAAAAACTGTTTTTT
TRBV6-5	-	-	TRBJ1-5	CASSGGRNQPQHF	TGTGCCAGCAGTGGAGGGAGGAATCAGCCCCAGCATTTT
TRBV7-2	once	-	TRBJ2-1	CASSLGGGNNEQFF	TGTGCCAGCAGCTTAGGCGGCGGGAACAATGAGCAGTTCTTC
TRBV5-6	-	TRBD1	TRBJ2-5	CASSQTGRETQYF	TGTGCCAGCAGCCAGACAGGGCGAGAGACCCAGTACTTC
TRBV7-2	-	-	TRBJ2-1	CASSLGESSNEQFF	TGTGCCAGCAGCTTAGGTGAGTCCAGCAATGAGCAGTTCTTC
TRBV6-5	-	TRBD1	TRBJ2-7	CASSHSRQGYEQYF	TGTGCCAGCAGTCACTCGAGACAGGGCTACGAGCAGTACTTC
TRBV9	once	TRBD2	TRBJ2-3	CASSPFLAGGDTQYF	TGTGCCAGCAGCCCCTTTCTAGCGGGAGGAGATACGCAGTATTTT
TRBV10-1	once	-	TRBJ2-2	CASSLGRNTGELFF	TGCGCCAGCAGTCTGGGACGGAACACCGGGGAGCTGTTTTTT
TRBV5-1	-	-	TRBJ2-7	CASSLIPSAEQYF	TGCGCCAGCAGCTTGATACCTTCTGCCGAGCAGTACTTC
TRBV11-2	once	-	TRBJ2-1	CASSFDLSGRYEQFF	TGTGCCAGCAGCTTCGATCTTTCCGGGCGTTATGAGCAGTTCTTC
TRBV9	-	-	TRBJ1-3	CASSVDPWGSGNTIYF	TGTGCCAGCAGCGTAGATCCCTGGGGCTCTGGAAACACCATATATTTT
TRBV11-2	-	TRBD2	TRBJ2-1	CASSLGLAVEGGSYNEQFF	TGTGCCAGCAGCCTCGGACTAGCGGTCGAGGGGGGCTCCTACAATGAGCAGTTCTTC
TRBV7-9	-	-	TRBJ2-7	CASTMNQGGFNEQYF	TGTGCCAGCACCATGAACCAGGGGGGATTCAACGAGCAGTACTTC
TRBV2	-	TRBD1	TRBJ1-1	CASSGTGSEAFF	TGTGCCAGCAGTGGGACAGGGTCTGAAGCTTTCTTT
TRBV25-1	-	-	TRBJ1-2	CASSGSSYGYTF	TGTGCCAGCAGTGGTAGTAGCTATGGCTACACCTTC
TRBV29-1	-	-	TRBJ1-1	CSVEAEGGWNTEAFF	TGCAGCGTTGAAGCTGAAGGGGGATGGAACACTGAAGCTTTCTTT
TRBV7-7	-	TRBD2	TRBJ2-2	CASSPAGGRGDGELFF	TGTGCCAGCAGCCCCGCCGGCGGGAGAGGGGACGGGGAGCTGTTTTTT
TRBV5-1	-	-	TRBJ1-1	CASSLGAGGTEAFF	TGCGCCAGCAGCTTGGGGGCCGGGGGGACTGAAGCTTTCTTT
TRBV5-1	-	TRBD1	TRBJ2-1	CASSPLTGNNNEQFF	TGCGCCAGCAGCCCGTTGACAGGGAACAACAATGAGCAGTTCTTC
TRBV28	-	-	TRBJ1-2	CATGTYGYTF	TGTGCCACCGGGACATACGGCTACACCTTC
TRBV9	-	-	TRBJ2-2	CASSVALGVNTGELFF	TGTGCCAGCAGCGTAGCTTTAGGGGTGAACACCGGGGAGCTGTTTTTT
TRBV30	-	TRBD2	TRBJ2-5	CAWGPWGGETQYF	TGTGCCTGGGGTCCTTGGGGGGGAGAGACCCAGTACTTC
TRBV5-8	-	-	TRBJ1-2	CASSLVVRGYGYTF	TGTGCCAGCAGCTTGGTTGTACGTGGTTATGGCTACACCTTC
TRBV6-5	-	-	TRBJ1-5	CASSYSIGIQPQHF	TGTGCCAGCAGTTACTCGATCGGTATTCAGCCCCAGCATTTT
TRBV9	-	-	TRBJ2-3	CASSVGFVGGDTQYF	TGTGCCAGCAGCGTAGGGTTCGTAGGGGGTGATACGCAGTATTTT
TRBV7-2	-	-	TRBJ2-5	CASSPGGGQETQYF	TGTGCCAGCAGTCCCGGAGGAGGTCAAGAGACCCAGTACTTC
TRBV4-2	-	-	TRBJ2-2	CASSQDKSANTGELFF	TGTGCCAGCAGCCAAGATAAAAGCGCCAACACCGGGGAGCTGTTTTTT